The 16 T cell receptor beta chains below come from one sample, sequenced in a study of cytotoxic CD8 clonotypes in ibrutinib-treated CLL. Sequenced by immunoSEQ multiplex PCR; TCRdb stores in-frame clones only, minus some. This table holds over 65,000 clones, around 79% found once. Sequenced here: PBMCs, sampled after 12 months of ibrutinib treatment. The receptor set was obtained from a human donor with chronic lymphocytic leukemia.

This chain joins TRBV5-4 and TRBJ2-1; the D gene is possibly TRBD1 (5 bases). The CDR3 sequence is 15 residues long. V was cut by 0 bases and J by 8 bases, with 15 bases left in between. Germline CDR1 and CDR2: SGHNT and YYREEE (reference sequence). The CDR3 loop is CASSLGGQGRDEQFF. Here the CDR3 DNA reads TGTGCCAGCAGCTTGGGGGGCCAGGGTCGGGATGAGCAGTTCTTC.

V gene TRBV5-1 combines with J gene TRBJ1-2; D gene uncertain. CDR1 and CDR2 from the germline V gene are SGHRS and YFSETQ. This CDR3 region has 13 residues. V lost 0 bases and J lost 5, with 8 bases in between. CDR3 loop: CASSLGEGYGYTF. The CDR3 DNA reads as TGCGCCAGCAGCTTGGGGGAAGGGTATGGCTACACCTTC.

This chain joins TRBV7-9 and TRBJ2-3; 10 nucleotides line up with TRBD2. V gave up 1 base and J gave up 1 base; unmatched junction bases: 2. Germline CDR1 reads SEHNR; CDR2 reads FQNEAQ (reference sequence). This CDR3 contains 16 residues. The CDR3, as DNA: TGTGCCAGCAGCTTAGGGCTAGCGGGAGGCACAGATACGCAGTATTTT. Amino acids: CASSLGLAGGTDTQYF.

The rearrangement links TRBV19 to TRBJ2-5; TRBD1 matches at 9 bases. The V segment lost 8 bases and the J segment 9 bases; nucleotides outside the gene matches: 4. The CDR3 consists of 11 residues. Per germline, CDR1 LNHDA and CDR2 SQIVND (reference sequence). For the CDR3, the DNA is TGTGCCAGTTCACAGGGGGCAGCCCAGTACTTC. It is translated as CASSQGAAQYF.

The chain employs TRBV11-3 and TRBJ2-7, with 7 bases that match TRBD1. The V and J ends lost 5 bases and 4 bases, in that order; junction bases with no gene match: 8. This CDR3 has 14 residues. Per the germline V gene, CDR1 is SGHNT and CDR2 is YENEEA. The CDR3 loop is CASSHRTGPYEQYF. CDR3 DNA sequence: TGTGCCAGCAGCCACCGGACAGGTCCTTACGAGCAGTACTTC.

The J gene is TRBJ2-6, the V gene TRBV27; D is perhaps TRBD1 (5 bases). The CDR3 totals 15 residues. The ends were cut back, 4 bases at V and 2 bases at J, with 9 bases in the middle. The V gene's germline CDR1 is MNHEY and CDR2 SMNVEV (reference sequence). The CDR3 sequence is CASSSIGAGANVLTF. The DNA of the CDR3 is TGTGCCAGCAGTTCAATAGGGGCTGGGGCCAACGTCCTGACTTTC.

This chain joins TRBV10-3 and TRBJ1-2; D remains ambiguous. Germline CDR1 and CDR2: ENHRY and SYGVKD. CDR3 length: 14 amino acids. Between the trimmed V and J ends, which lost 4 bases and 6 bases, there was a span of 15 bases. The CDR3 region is CAISVIGHGDGYTF. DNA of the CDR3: TGTGCCATCAGTGTAATAGGGCACGGAGATGGCTACACCTTC.

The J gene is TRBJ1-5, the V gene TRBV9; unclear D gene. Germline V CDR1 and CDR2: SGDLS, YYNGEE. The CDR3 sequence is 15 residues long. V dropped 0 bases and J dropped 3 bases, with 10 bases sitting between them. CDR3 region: CASSVGGITNQPQHF. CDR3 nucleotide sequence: TGTGCCAGCAGCGTAGGCGGGATCACCAATCAGCCCCAGCATTTT.

Written as DNA, the CDR3 is TGTGCCAGCAGCTTGGGAAAAGGGAGCTCCTACAATGAGCAGTTCTTC. It specifies CASSLGKGSSYNEQFF. V and J are TRBV5-4 and TRBJ2-1; weak D call: TRBD2 (5 bases). The CDR3 has 16 amino acids. Trimming removed 0 bases at V and 0 bases at J, with 10 bases between. From germline, CDR1 is SGHNT and CDR2 YYREEE (reference sequence).

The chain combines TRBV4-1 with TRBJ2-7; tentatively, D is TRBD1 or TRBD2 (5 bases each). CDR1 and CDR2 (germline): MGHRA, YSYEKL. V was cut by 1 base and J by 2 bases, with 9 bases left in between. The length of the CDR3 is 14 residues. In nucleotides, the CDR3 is TGCGCCAGCAGCCAAGGGGGCGGGCCCTACGAGCAGTACTTC. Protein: CASSQGGGPYEQYF.

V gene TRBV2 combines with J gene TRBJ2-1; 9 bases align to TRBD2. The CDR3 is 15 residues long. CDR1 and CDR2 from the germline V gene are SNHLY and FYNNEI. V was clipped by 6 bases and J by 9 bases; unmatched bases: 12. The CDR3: CASRGGLAGTGEQFF. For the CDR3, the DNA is TGTGCCAGCAGGGGGGGGCTAGCGGGAACGGGTGAGCAGTTCTTC.

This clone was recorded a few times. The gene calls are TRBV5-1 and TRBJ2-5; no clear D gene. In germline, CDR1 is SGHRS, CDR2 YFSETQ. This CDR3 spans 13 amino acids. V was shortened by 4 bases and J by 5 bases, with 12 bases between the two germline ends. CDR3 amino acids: CASSEQVQETQYF. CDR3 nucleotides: TGCGCCAGCAGCGAGCAAGTGCAGGAGACCCAGTACTTC.

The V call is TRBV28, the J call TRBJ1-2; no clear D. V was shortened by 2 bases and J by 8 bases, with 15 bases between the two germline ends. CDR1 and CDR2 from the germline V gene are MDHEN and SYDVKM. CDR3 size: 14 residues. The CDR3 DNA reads TGTGCCAGCAGTTTAGATCGGCAGCCGTGGGGCTACACCTTC. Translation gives CASSLDRQPWGYTF.

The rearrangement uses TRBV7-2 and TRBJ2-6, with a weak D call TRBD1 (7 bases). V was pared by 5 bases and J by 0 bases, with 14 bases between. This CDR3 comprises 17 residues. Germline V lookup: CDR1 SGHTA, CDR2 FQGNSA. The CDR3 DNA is TGTGCCAGCAGCCCCGGGGGACAGAGCTCTGGGGCCAACGTCCTGACTTTC. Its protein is CASSPGGQSSGANVLTF.

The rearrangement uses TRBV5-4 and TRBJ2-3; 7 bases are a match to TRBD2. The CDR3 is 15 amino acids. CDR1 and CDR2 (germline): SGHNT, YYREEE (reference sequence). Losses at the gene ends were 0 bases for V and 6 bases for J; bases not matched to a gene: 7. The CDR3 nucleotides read TGTGCCAGCAGCTTGGTAGCGGGTCCCTCGGATACGCAGTATTTT. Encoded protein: CASSLVAGPSDTQYF.

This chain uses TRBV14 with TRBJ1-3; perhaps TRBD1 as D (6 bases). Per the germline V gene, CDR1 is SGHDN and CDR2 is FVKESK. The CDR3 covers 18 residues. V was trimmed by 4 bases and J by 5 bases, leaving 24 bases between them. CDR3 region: CASSPGPTGKEHRNTIYF. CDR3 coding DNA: TGTGCCAGCAGCCCGGGGCCCACAGGGAAGGAGCACCGAAACACCATATATTTT.